Below, one T cell receptor (beta chain) is given with its context. This entry comes from a study of cytotoxic CD8 clonotypes in ibrutinib-treated CLL. Only in-frame clones appear in the TCRdb table, and some are missing; sequencing was by immunoSEQ multiplex PCR. In the table there are some 93,000 clones, around four fifths of which are singletons. The sequenced sample was PBMCs, obtained after 12 months of ibrutinib treatment. The source of this sequence is a human donor with chronic lymphocytic leukemia.

The CDR3 coding sequence is TGTGCCAGCAGCTTAGTGGGACAGGGCGGATTCTGTGGAAACACCATATATTTT. Protein: CASSLVGQGGFCGNTIYF. The J gene is TRBJ1-3, the V gene TRBV7-3; 9 bases align to TRBD1. Trimming took 2 bases from V and 3 from J; bases not matched to a gene: 11. Per germline, CDR1 SGHTA and CDR2 FQGTGA. The CDR3 consists of 18 residues.